The clone carrying this T cell receptor (beta chain) was counted only a few times. Its antigen is not identified. The source of the sample is a study of cytomegalovirus exposure and HLA in healthy donors. Turning to the study itself: An earlier analysis found roughly 110 million unique TCR beta sequences from about 190 million T cells. The study's findings and limits: A few CMV-associated chains were confirmed in vitro to be specific for CMV antigens. Reports showed the classifier diagnosing cytomegalovirus status with high specificity and sensitivity.

Germline V CDR1 and CDR2: LNHDA, SQIVND (reference sequence). The CDR3 consists of 16 residues. The V and J ends lost 2 bases and 2 bases respectively, with 12 bases between them. This PCR relied on a set of 60 Vbeta primers and 13 Jbeta primers. The table came from immunoSEQ multiplex PCR; TCRdb's copy has only in-frame clones and leaves some out. The sample contains roughly 120,000 clones, 65% of which appear only once. Sequenced sample: PBMCs. The sequence was collected from a woman aged 40 to 55 in good health and CMV-seropositive. The rearrangement links TRBV19 to TRBJ2-2, with a tentative D call TRBD2 (5 bases). DNA for the CDR3: TGTGCCAGTAGTATACGCGCGGGCTCCAACACCGGGGAGCTGTTTTTT. The encoded protein is CASSIRAGSNTGELFF.